Following are 2 T cell receptor beta chains from one sample sequenced in a study of human T cells and chemical hapten exposure (dated by TCRdb to the early 2020s). Explained via the paper, the time point label denotes: pre-sensitization, week 0. In light of the paper, this sample's treatment or condition label describes: therapeutic diphenylcyclopropenone sensitization with weekly scalp DPC. The library was made by RACE. Instrument on record: NextSeq 500. In TCRdb, the public reads were trimmed at Q25 with fastp and aligned with MiXCR, with productive beta chains retained. Rows are combined by CDR3 protein, so each entry shows the most common genes and DNA. Within this sample are more than 150,000 distinct CDR3 sequences, with roughly 30% of them counted one time only. Less than 3% of the sample rests with the top ten. Sequencing was performed on whole blood, taken in connection with sensitization to the hapten diphenylcyclopropenone (DPC). These receptors all come from a woman in her thirties with alopecia areata. Some clones in this sample may be carry-over from other donors' samples.

The chain combines TRBV4-3 with TRBJ2-3; no reliable D call. The CDR3 is 15 amino acids. The germline V gene has CDR1 LGHNA and CDR2 YSLEER. V lost 1 base and J 3 bases, leaving 11 bases between the germline ends. In DNA, the CDR3 is TGCGCCAGCAGCCAAGTTAGGAGTCAGACAGATACGCAGTATTTT. This translates into CASSQVRSQTDTQYF.

This clonotype has more than one count but fewer than ten. The chain has TRBV14 and TRBJ1-1; D is possibly TRBD1 (5 bases). CDR1 is SGHDN, CDR2 FVKESK, per germline. Deletions cut 3 bases from V and 3 bases from J, with 17 bases between. This CDR3 has 16 residues. The CDR3: CASSHRTPSWDTEAFF. As DNA, the CDR3 is TGTGCCAGCAGCCATAGGACACCGAGTTGGGACACTGAAGCTTTCTTT.